The 13 T cell receptor beta chains below come from one sample, sequenced in a study of early T cells in non-severe SARS-CoV-2 infection (dated by TCRdb to 2020 to 2022). Libraries were built with 5' RACE. The sequencer was a NextSeq 500. TCRdb reprocessed the public reads (quality trimming at Q25 with fastp, clone calling with MiXCR) and kept in-frame beta chains. Each CDR3 protein gets just one entry, which takes the most common genes and DNA from the rows behind it. The sample table lists tens of thousands of distinct CDR3 sequences, around 5.2% of them with a count of one. The biggest ten clones account for about 3.5% of the sample. Sequencing was done on a sample of whole blood. These TCRs come from an adult who was a healthcare worker with PCR-confirmed SARS-CoV-2 infection or an uninfected control (not recorded which).

This clonotype is judged medium-sized (0.01 to 0.1%). This chain connects TRBV7-6 to TRBJ2-1; no clear D gene. The CDR3 runs to 13 residues. Per germline, CDR1 SGHVS and CDR2 FNYEAQ. V was shortened by 6 bases and J by 9 bases, with 15 bases between the two germline ends. This CDR3 reads CASRFSRLGEQFF. CDR3 DNA: TGTGCCAGCAGGTTTTCGAGGTTGGGTGAGCAGTTCTTC.

This clonotype was counted at least ten times. The chain couples TRBV19 to TRBJ1-3; D is uncertain. Germline V CDR1 and CDR2: LNHDA, SQIVND (reference sequence). The length of the CDR3 is 15 residues. Trimming removed 5 bases at V and 0 bases at J, with 11 bases between. This CDR3 reads CASSALQSSGNTIYF. The DNA for the CDR3 is TGTGCCAGTAGTGCACTCCAGAGCTCTGGAAACACCATATATTTT.

This clonotype has a count of ten or more. The chain carries TRBV29-1 and TRBJ2-1, with D perhaps TRBD2 (6 bases). Germline V lookup: CDR1 SQVTM, CDR2 ANQGSEA. This CDR3 spans 14 amino acids. Trimming stripped 4 bases from V and 7 bases from J, with 17 bases between. The DNA of the CDR3 is TGCAGCGTTGGTAGCGGACTTAACGAGAATGAGCAGTTCTTC. Residues: CSVGSGLNENEQFF.

The chain uses TRBV18 and TRBJ1-4; no reliable D call. Germline V gene data show CDR1 as KGHSH and CDR2 as LQKENI. The CDR3 consists of 15 residues. The V end was cut by 2 bases, the J end by 5 bases, with 12 bases between. CDR3 DNA sequence: TGTGCCAGCTCACCATCCGACCCTAGAAATGAAAAACTGTTTTTT. It encodes CASSPSDPRNEKLFF.

This clonotype was detected many times. This rearrangement joins TRBV20-1 to TRBJ2-1; 10 positions match TRBD2. Losses at the gene ends were 0 bases for V and 0 bases for J; bases not matched to a gene: 8. Looked up from germline, CDR1 is DFQATT and CDR2 is SNEGSKA (reference sequence). This CDR3 is built from 18 residues. The CDR3 here is CSARDPTSGVRSYNEQFF. CDR3 sequence (DNA): TGCAGTGCTAGAGATCCAACTAGCGGGGTCCGCTCCTACAATGAGCAGTTCTTC.

This clonotype was detected a few times. The junction and the germline gene differ at one end; a read error may be behind it. The gene calls are TRBV5-4 and TRBJ1-3; D is uncertain. Germline lookup yields CDR1 SGHNT and CDR2 YYREEE (reference sequence). The CDR3 has 14 residues. For the CDR3, the DNA is TGTGCCAGCAGCTTGACAGCTTCTGAAAACACCATATATTTT. It specifies CASSLTASENTIYF.

Many counts were recorded for this clonotype. The V and J genes are TRBV11-2 and TRBJ2-5, with 7 bases aligning to TRBD1. Trimming removed 5 bases from V and 2 bases from J; junction bases left unmatched: 2. Germline loops: CDR1 SGHAT, CDR2 FQNNGV. The CDR3 is made up of 13 amino acids. The CDR3 loop reads CASSGTEQETQYF. CDR3 nucleotides: TGTGCCAGCAGCGGGACAGAACAAGAGACCCAGTACTTC.

The chain couples TRBV29-1 to TRBJ1-1; TRBD1 is a possible D gene (5 bases). V was trimmed by 6 bases and J by 1 base, leaving 12 bases between them. Germline V CDR1 and CDR2: SQVTM, ANQGSEA. This CDR3 contains 13 residues. CDR3 DNA sequence: TGCAGCGTAGCAACAGGCCCGAACACTGAAGCTTTCTTT. It translates to CSVATGPNTEAFF.

This clonotype was counted ten times or more. The chain is built from TRBV12-3 or TRBV12-4 and TRBJ2-3; 7 bases align to TRBD2. There are 16 residues in the CDR3. V shed 4 bases and J 2 bases; nucleotides not matched to a gene: 9. CDR3 coding DNA: TGTGCCAGCAGTTACGGGCAGACTAGCTACACAGATACGCAGTATTTT. It specifies CASSYGQTSYTDTQYF.

At least ten counts were recorded for this clonotype. This rearrangement joins TRBV2 to TRBJ2-3; possibly TRBD2 for D (5 bases). Trimming shortened V by 6 bases and J by 6 bases, and 7 bases separated the two germline ends. The CDR3 sequence is 11 residues long. The V gene's germline CDR1 is SNHLY and CDR2 FYNNEI. CDR3 sequence: CASRRADTQYF. CDR3 sequence (DNA): TGTGCCAGCAGGCGGGCTGATACGCAGTATTTT.

This clonotype came up many times. The chain recombines TRBV7-2 with TRBJ2-3; maybe TRBD2 (5 bases). Germline values: CDR1 SGHTA, CDR2 FQGNSA. The CDR3 has 15 residues. With 1 base removed from V and 9 bases from J, the gap between germline ends came to 17 bases. The CDR3 reads CASSLERLVSKTQYF. DNA of the CDR3: TGTGCCAGCAGCTTAGAGCGGCTAGTCAGTAAGACGCAGTATTTT.

The V gene is TRBV7-2, the J gene TRBJ1-5, with TRBD1 matching 9 bases. With 4 bases clipped from V and 4 bases from J, the junction kept 11 bases outside the gene matches. The CDR3 is made up of 17 amino acids. Germline lookup yields CDR1 SGHTA and CDR2 FQGNSA. DNA of the CDR3: TGTGCCAGCAGCTACGACGTTGCAGGGACAGGGAATCAGCCCCAGCATTTT. It encodes CASSYDVAGTGNQPQHF.

This clonotype is medium-sized by share. The chain couples TRBV6-4 to TRBJ2-1, with 8 bases aligning to TRBD2. Germline lookup yields CDR1 MRHNA and CDR2 SNTAGT. The V segment lost 0 bases and the J segment 0 bases; nucleotides outside the gene matches: 1. This CDR3 region has 16 residues. CDR3 bases: TGTGCCAGCAGTGACTCCGGGACTAGCTCCTACAATGAGCAGTTCTTC. It specifies CASSDSGTSSYNEQFF.